Each of the 15 T cell receptor beta chains below was sequenced from the same sample in a study of T cell responses to AZD1222 COVID-19 vaccine. Sequencing used immunoSEQ multiplex PCR; TCRdb keeps in-frame clones, though not all of them. Seen here are approximately 150,000 clones, 91% observed once, and the top ten hold more than 0.9%. The starting material was peripheral blood, obtained 28 days after the second AZD1222 dose. The receptors shown here come from an adult who received the AZD1222 COVID-19 vaccine.

The chain couples TRBV6-6 to TRBJ1-1; no clear D. V was pared by 5 bases and J by 0 bases, with 7 bases between. The CDR3 extends over 13 amino acids. Germline CDR1 and CDR2: MNHNY and SVGAGI (reference sequence). The CDR3 DNA is TGTGCCAGCAGTCTTTCAGTGAACACTGAAGCTTTCTTT. Protein: CASSLSVNTEAFF.

The chain links TRBV6-2 or TRBV6-3 to TRBJ2-2; a weak D match, TRBD1 (5 bases). Germline V gene data show CDR1 as MNHEY and CDR2 as SVGEGT. V lost 3 bases and J 0 bases, leaving 11 bases between the germline ends. The CDR3 has 16 residues. CDR3 sequence (DNA): TGTGCCAGCAGTTATGGCCAGGGTGCGAACACCGGGGAGCTGTTTTTT. Amino acids: CASSYGQGANTGELFF.

The chain links TRBV29-1 to TRBJ2-1, with D uncertain. Germline V gene data show CDR1 as SQVTM and CDR2 as ANQGSEA. V lost 1 base, J lost 4 bases, and 5 bases lay in between. The CDR3 runs 12 residues. The CDR3 DNA sequence: TGCAGCGTTGAAGTCGGGTACAATGAGCAGTTCTTC. Translation: CSVEVGYNEQFF.

The genes are TRBV28 and TRBJ2-2; D is perhaps TRBD1 (5 bases). The CDR3 is 15 amino acids. Germline V gives CDR1 MDHEN, CDR2 SYDVKM. Trimming pared 9 bases from V and 1 base from J, leaving 15 bases between. CDR3 loop: CASGVGLMNTGELFF. The CDR3 region has the DNA TGTGCCAGTGGCGTGGGGCTAATGAACACCGGGGAGCTGTTTTTT.

The chain couples TRBV5-1 to TRBJ1-3, with D uncertain. V was shortened by 2 bases and J by 7 bases, with 10 bases between the two germline ends. The CDR3 loop spans 13 amino acids. Germline V CDR1 and CDR2: SGHRS, YFSETQ. The chain's CDR3 is CASSFAVGNTIYF. CDR3 in DNA: TGCGCCAGCAGCTTTGCGGTCGGTAACACCATATATTTT.

V is TRBV11-2 and J is TRBJ2-7; D is perhaps TRBD1 or TRBD2 (5 bases each). This CDR3 has 14 residues. V lost 3 bases and J 3 bases, leaving 12 bases between the germline ends. CDR1 and CDR2 (germline): SGHAT, FQNNGV. This chain's CDR3 is CASSFGTEYYEQYF. The CDR3 DNA sequence: TGTGCCAGCAGCTTCGGGACCGAATACTACGAGCAGTACTTC.

The chain has TRBV7-2 and TRBJ1-6; 8 bases map to TRBD1. The CDR3 loop spans 16 amino acids. Germline CDR1 reads SGHTA; CDR2 reads FQGNSA. V lost 5 bases to trimming and J lost 9 bases; unmatched junction nucleotides: 12. The CDR3 region has the DNA TGTGCCAGCAGCCGCACCCGGGGACAGGTGGGTTCACCCCTCCACTTT. Translated, it gives CASSRTRGQVGSPLHF. Looking up the rest from reference TRBV7-2 and TRBJ1-6 gives the full variable domain: GAGVSQSPSNKVTEKGKDVELRCDPISGHTALYWYRQSLGQGLEFLIYFQGNSAPDKSGLPSDRFSAERTGGSVSTLTIQRTQQEDSAVYLCASSRTRGQVGSPLHFGNGTRLTVT.

This chain connects TRBV3-1 (or the pseudogene TRBV3-2) to TRBJ2-2; TRBD2 is a possible D gene (5 bases). V was pared by 6 bases and J by 1 base, with 9 bases between. The CDR3 totals 14 residues. Germline lookup yields CDR1 LGHDT and CDR2 YNNKEL (reference sequence). CDR3 amino acids: CASSGSGNTGELFF. The CDR3 DNA reads as TGTGCCAGCAGTGGAAGCGGGAACACCGGGGAGCTGTTTTTT.

This chain uses TRBV9 with TRBJ1-3; no reliable D call. V was shortened by 4 bases and J by 4 bases, with 6 bases between the two germline ends. Germline V gene data show CDR1 as SGDLS and CDR2 as YYNGEE. There are 12 residues in the CDR3. Here the CDR3 DNA reads TGTGCCAGCAGCCAAGGGGGAAACACCATATATTTT. Protein: CASSQGGNTIYF.

The J gene is TRBJ2-7, the V gene TRBV4-3; D possibly matches TRBD1 or TRBD2 (5 bases each). Per the germline V gene, CDR1 is LGHNA and CDR2 is YSLEER. The CDR3 totals 15 residues. Trimming stripped 7 bases from V and 2 bases from J, with 18 bases between. The CDR3 DNA reads as TGCGCCAGCATCAGGAGGCACAGGATCACCTACGAGCAGTACTTC. Translating it yields CASIRRHRITYEQYF.

The gene calls are TRBV12-3 or TRBV12-4 and TRBJ2-5; D not resolved. The ends were cut back, 1 base at V and 5 bases at J, with 8 bases in the middle. The CDR3 runs to 13 residues. CDR3 sequence reads: CASSLGQKETQYF. DNA of the CDR3: TGTGCCAGCAGTTTAGGTCAGAAGGAGACCCAGTACTTC.

The chain joins TRBV5-1 to TRBJ1-1, with 8 bases matching TRBD1. CDR3 length: 16 amino acids. Unmatched junction bases numbered 11, after V lost 4 bases and J lost 3 bases. Germline values: CDR1 SGHRS, CDR2 YFSETQ. The CDR3 spells CASSPGGGQGYTEAFF. CDR3 nucleotides: TGCGCCAGCAGCCCCGGAGGCGGACAGGGATACACTGAAGCTTTCTTT.

The rearrangement joins TRBV19 to TRBJ2-2; maybe TRBD2 (6 bases). This CDR3 contains 13 residues. Germline lookup yields CDR1 LNHDA and CDR2 SQIVND (reference sequence). V shed 6 bases and J shed 5 bases, with 10 bases lying between them. The CDR3 loop reads CASSFGGTGELFF. The CDR3 nucleotides are TGTGCCAGTAGCTTCGGGGGAACCGGGGAGCTGTTTTTT.

The rearrangement joins TRBV7-8 to TRBJ2-7, with TRBD2 matching over 7 bases. Trimming at V came to 5 bases and at J to 2 bases, leaving 3 bases not matched to a gene. Per germline, CDR1 SGHVS and CDR2 FQNEAQ. The CDR3 is made up of 13 amino acids. The CDR3 sequence is CASSGGGTYEQYF. CDR3 DNA: TGTGCCAGCAGCGGGGGGGGAACCTACGAGCAGTACTTC.

DNA for the CDR3: TGTGCCAGCAGCTCCCAAACCCTTCTAGCGGGAGTTTCCTACGAGCAGTACTTC. Translating it yields CASSSQTLLAGVSYEQYF. This rearrangement joins TRBV7-3 to TRBJ2-7, with 10 bases lining up with TRBD2. The germline V gene has CDR1 SGHTA and CDR2 FQGTGA. The ends lost 4 bases at V and 1 base at J; junction bases unmatched: 13. The CDR3 runs to 18 residues.